This T cell receptor beta chain was sequenced in a study of T cell responses to AZD1222 COVID-19 vaccine. Whole-study results and caveats: Just a handful of people given AZD1222 tested seropositive at baseline. Among vaccine-associated CD4 TCRs, coverage spanned spike, with dominance at 160-218 and 743-854. Researchers took repertoire samples only after the peak T cell response had come.

Only in-frame clones appear in the TCRdb table, and some are missing; sequencing was by immunoSEQ multiplex PCR. The table includes about 180,000 clones, around 88% detected once. Concerning this clone: Its antigen is currently unknown.

The length of the CDR3 is 13 residues. V dropped 4 bases and J dropped 4 bases, with 11 bases sitting between them. Germline V gives CDR1 SQVTM, CDR2 ANQGSEA. The sequenced sample was peripheral blood, obtained on day 0 of AZD1222 vaccination. The clonotype was recovered from an adult in good health. This chain links TRBV29-1 with TRBJ1-5, with D possibly matching TRBD1 (5 bases). The CDR3: CSVAGPGNQPQHF. Written as DNA, the CDR3 is TGCAGCGTTGCAGGGCCGGGGAATCAGCCCCAGCATTTT.